Ten or more counts support the clone carrying this TCR beta chain. Antigen unknown. This entry belongs to a study of cytotoxic CD8 clonotypes in ibrutinib-treated CLL. Study-level background: Once treatment had gone on for a median of around eleven months, range 6 to 36, response samples were drawn. Average yields of roughly 260,000 productive templates and tens of thousands of productive rearrangements characterized the samples. Findings and limits, study-wide: Public clonotypes occurred uncommonly; on treatment, they contracted or remained stable. Relative to age-matched healthy donors, clonality at baseline was higher, and it tracked circulating CD8+ T-cell counts.

Libraries were prepared by immunoSEQ multiplex PCR; TCRdb keeps only in-frame clonotypes and omits some of them. The sample records 140,000 to 150,000 clones, 76% being singletons. This sequence originates from a human donor with chronic lymphocytic leukemia. The material was PBMCs, obtained after 24 months of ibrutinib treatment.

The CDR3 nucleotides read TGTGCCAGCTCACCACCGGGGGGCTCACCCCTCCACTTT. It is translated as CASSPPGGSPLHF. The V and J genes are TRBV18 and TRBJ1-6, with D possibly matching TRBD1 (6 bases). The CDR3 runs 13 residues. Trimming removed 0 bases at V and 10 bases at J, with 7 bases between. Germline lookup yields CDR1 KGHSH and CDR2 LQKENI.